The 2 T cell receptor beta chains listed next were all sequenced from one sample in a study of OX40 agonist ivuxolimab in advanced cancers. The method was immunoSEQ multiplex PCR; TCRdb's version includes in-frame clones alone and lacks a portion of them. The sample includes around 110,000 clones, 90% seen only once; the top ten take around 0.48%. The source material was CD4+ or CD8+ T cells sorted from blood, sampled in a trial of the OX40 agonist ivuxolimab. The source is an adult with an advanced solid tumor such as melanoma, head and neck, liver or kidney cancer.

The chain joins TRBV18 to TRBJ2-5, with D maybe TRBD2 (6 bases). Between the trimmed V and J ends, which lost 6 bases and 3 bases, there was a span of 14 bases. There are 14 residues in the CDR3. Germline loops: CDR1 KGHSH, CDR2 LQKENI. CDR3 loop: CASSHSGSKETQYF. Written as DNA, the CDR3 is TGTGCCAGCTCTCACAGCGGGTCGAAAGAGACCCAGTACTTC.

The rearrangement uses TRBV7-2 and TRBJ2-5; no firm D call. The CDR3 is 12 amino acids. Trimming shortened V by 5 bases and J by 5 bases, and 9 bases separated the two germline ends. Germline CDR1 reads SGHTA; CDR2 reads FQGNSA. Here the CDR3 DNA reads TGTGCCAGCAGCCGCGAGTGGGAGACCCAGTACTTC. It encodes CASSREWETQYF.